These 2 T cell receptor beta chains were sequenced from one sample in a study of blood T cell repertoires in COVID-19. Here immunoSEQ multiplex PCR was the method, and the copy in TCRdb shows in-frame clones only, minus some. Counted here are nearly 350,000 clones, around nine tenths occurring once; the ten biggest clones make up more than 3%. The specimen sequenced was peripheral blood. The source is a woman younger than 35 who had recovered from COVID-19.

This chain links TRBV2 with TRBJ2-7, with D possibly TRBD1 on 6 matching bases. Per the germline V gene, CDR1 is SNHLY and CDR2 is FYNNEI. V lost 2 bases, J lost 7 bases, and 12 bases lay in between. CDR3 length equals 13 residues. The CDR3 here is CASSEYRDREQYV. CDR3 nucleotides: TGTGCCAGCAGTGAATACAGGGATCGAGAGCAGTACGTC.

The chain employs TRBV7-2 and TRBJ1-2, with 9 bases fitting TRBD1. This CDR3 has 14 amino acids. The V and J ends lost 1 base and 4 bases, in that order; junction bases with no gene match: 1. Germline-derived CDR1 and CDR2 are SGHTA and FQGNSA. The DNA for the CDR3 is TGTGCCAGCAGCTTAGAGACAGGGGGCTATGGCTACACCTTC. It yields the protein CASSLETGGYGYTF.